Listed below are T cell receptor beta chains from one sample, sequenced in a study of PD-1 blockade in mismatch repair-deficient tumors. Here immunoSEQ multiplex PCR was the method, and the copy in TCRdb shows in-frame clones only, minus some. The table shows some 97,000 clones, with about four fifths occurring only once. The sample in question was peripheral blood, obtained 36 weeks after starting pembrolizumab. These receptors were taken from an adult with mismatch repair-deficient cancer. Both conserved end residues are part of each CDR3. D genes are given only for firm matches. The size of a clone is reported for some rows only, either as once, few or many, or as a class for expanded clones.

clone_size j_call v_call d_call cdr3_aa cdr3_nt
- TRBJ2-1 TRBV29-1 - CSVAASSGNEQFF TGCAGCGTTGCTGCTAGCTCGGGGAATGAGCAGTTCTTC
few TRBJ2-7 TRBV11-2 TRBD1 CASSLDLDRGLYEQYF TGTGCCAGCAGCTTAGATTTGGACAGGGGGCTCTACGAGCAGTACTTC
- TRBJ2-1 TRBV19 - CASSISVSGEQFF TGTGCCAGTAGTATTAGCGTAAGTGGTGAGCAGTTCTTC
- TRBJ2-5 TRBV7-9 - CASSQTGSNQETQYF TGTGCCAGCAGCCAGACGGGCAGCAACCAAGAGACCCAGTACTTC
- TRBJ2-1 TRBV5-1 - CASSPDVPDEQFF TGCGCCAGCAGCCCGGACGTTCCTGATGAGCAGTTCTTC
- TRBJ2-6 TRBV5-1 - CASGSTGTNVLTF TGCGCCAGCGGCTCAACAGGGACCAACGTCCTGACTTTC
- TRBJ1-1 TRBV7-7 - CASSLGDWYTEAFF TGTGCTAGCAGCTTAGGGGACTGGTACACTGAAGCTTTCTTT
once TRBJ2-5 TRBV11-2 - CASSFSRETQYF TGTGCCAGCAGCTTTTCTAGAGAGACCCAGTACTTC
- TRBJ1-2 TRBV7-9 - CASSLAAGDNYGYTF TGTGCCAGCAGCTTAGCAGCAGGGGATAACTATGGCTACACCTTC
- TRBJ2-7 TRBV6-1 TRBD2 CASKALAASSYEQYF TGTGCCAGCAAGGCACTAGCGGCGAGCTCCTACGAGCAGTACTTC
- TRBJ2-1 TRBV19 TRBD2 CASSIPGLAGGNEQFF TGTGCCAGTAGTATTCCGGGACTAGCGGGAGGTAATGAGCAGTTCTTC
- TRBJ2-3 TRBV7-9 TRBD2 CASSQGPGRADTQYF TGTGCCAGCAGCCAAGGTCCGGGGAGGGCAGATACGCAGTATTTT
once TRBJ2-7 TRBV28 TRBD2 CASSYEGLAGTYEQYF TGTGCCAGCAGTTACGAGGGACTAGCGGGAACCTACGAGCAGTACTTC
few TRBJ2-1 TRBV19 - CASSIRLGEQFF TGTGCCAGTAGTATCAGGTTGGGTGAGCAGTTCTTC
- TRBJ1-1 TRBV27 - CASSRDAGRNTEAFF TGTGCCAGCAGTAGGGACGCTGGACGTAACACTGAAGCTTTCTTT
- TRBJ2-1 TRBV14 - CASSSPGHSWNEQFF TGTGCCAGCAGCTCCCCGGGACATTCTTGGAATGAGCAGTTCTTC
- TRBJ1-5 TRBV27 TRBD1 CASSLLSDRLQPQHF TGTGCCAGCAGTTTATTATCGGACAGGCTCCAGCCCCAGCATTTT
- TRBJ2-3 TRBV15 TRBD2 CATSGGTSSDTQYF TGTGCCACCAGCGGAGGGACTAGCTCTGATACGCAGTATTTT
- TRBJ1-1 TRBV5-1 - CASSPEGWGTEAFF TGCGCCAGCAGCCCTGAAGGGTGGGGCACTGAAGCTTTCTTT
- TRBJ2-2 TRBV12-5 TRBD2 CASGLGGGGPGELFF TGTGCTAGTGGTTTGGGCGGGGGAGGGCCCGGGGAGCTGTTTTTT
- TRBJ1-4 TRBV7-3 - CASSSLTDKGALLANEKLFF TGTGCCAGCAGCTCCCTAACGGACAAAGGGGCCCTCTTAGCTAATGAAAAACTGTTTTTT
- TRBJ2-1 TRBV29-1 TRBD2 CSVRRLAGGDEQFF TGCAGCGTACGAAGGTTGGCGGGAGGGGATGAGCAGTTCTTC
- TRBJ2-3 TRBV2 TRBD2 CASSPGLAARADTQYF TGTGCCAGCAGTCCCGGACTAGCGGCTCGGGCAGATACGCAGTATTTT
- TRBJ2-7 TRBV7-2 TRBD2 CASSSFSGSSYEQYF TGTGCCAGCAGTTCTTTTAGCGGGAGCTCGTACGAGCAGTACTTC
- TRBJ2-7 TRBV11-3 TRBD2 CASSFGGTKLDEQYF TGTGCCAGCAGCTTTGGCGGGACTAAACTTGACGAGCAGTACTTC
- TRBJ2-7 TRBV19 TRBD2 CASSKYGTSGSYEQYF TGTGCCAGTAGTAAGTACGGGACTAGCGGCTCCTACGAGCAGTACTTC
- TRBJ1-4 TRBV25-1 - CASSEPGATNEKLFF TGTGCCAGCAGTGAACCAGGGGCGACTAATGAAAAACTGTTTTTT
- TRBJ2-3 TRBV30 TRBD2 CAWSLGTSGSPDTQYF TGTGCCTGGAGTTTAGGGACTAGCGGGTCCCCAGATACGCAGTATTTT
- TRBJ2-3 TRBV2 - CASSERLSTDTQYF TGTGCCAGCAGTGAACGACTAAGCACAGATACGCAGTATTTT
- TRBJ1-2 TRBV25-1 - CASSGAGSRGYTF TGTGCCAGCAGTGGGGCAGGGTCCCGTGGCTACACCTTC
few TRBJ2-7 TRBV29-1 - CSVETMTYEQYF TGCAGCGTTGAGACTATGACCTACGAGCAGTACTTC
- TRBJ1-3 TRBV10-2 - CASSGGLNTIYF TGCGCCAGCAGTGGGGGTTTAAACACCATATATTTT
once TRBJ2-7 TRBV19 TRBD1 CASSIGNPRDRVYEQYF TGTGCCAGTAGTATCGGGAACCCCCGGGACAGGGTCTACGAGCAGTACTTC
- TRBJ2-3 TRBV5-1 TRBD1 CASSTDRSFTDTQYF TGCGCCAGCAGCACGGACAGGTCCTTCACAGATACGCAGTATTTT
- TRBJ2-1 TRBV7-9 - CASSLTNEQFF TGTGCCAGCAGCTTGACAAATGAGCAGTTCTTC
- TRBJ1-1 TRBV6-1 - CASSEMGVATEAFF TGTGCCAGCAGTGAAATGGGTGTGGCGACTGAAGCTTTCTTT
- TRBJ2-7 TRBV2 - CASGQFYEQYF TGTGCCAGCGGACAGTTTTACGAGCAGTACTTC
- TRBJ2-5 TRBV5-4 TRBD2 CASSLERTSGSEYF TGTGCCAGCAGCTTGGAGAGGACTAGCGGGAGTGAGTACTTC
once TRBJ1-5 TRBV6-5 - CASSRITGNQPQHF TGTGCCAGCTCCCGAATTACGGGCAATCAGCCCCAGCATTTT
- TRBJ2-7 TRBV6-5 - CASSPLGYEQYF TGTGCCAGCAGTCCCCTCGGATACGAGCAGTACTTC
- TRBJ1-1 TRBV9 - CASSPTGTVNTEAFF TGTGCCAGCAGCCCTACCGGAACAGTGAACACTGAAGCTTTCTTT
- TRBJ2-1 TRBV6-4 TRBD1 CASSDYRGSYNEQFF TGTGCCAGCAGTGACTACAGGGGCTCCTACAATGAGCAGTTCTTC